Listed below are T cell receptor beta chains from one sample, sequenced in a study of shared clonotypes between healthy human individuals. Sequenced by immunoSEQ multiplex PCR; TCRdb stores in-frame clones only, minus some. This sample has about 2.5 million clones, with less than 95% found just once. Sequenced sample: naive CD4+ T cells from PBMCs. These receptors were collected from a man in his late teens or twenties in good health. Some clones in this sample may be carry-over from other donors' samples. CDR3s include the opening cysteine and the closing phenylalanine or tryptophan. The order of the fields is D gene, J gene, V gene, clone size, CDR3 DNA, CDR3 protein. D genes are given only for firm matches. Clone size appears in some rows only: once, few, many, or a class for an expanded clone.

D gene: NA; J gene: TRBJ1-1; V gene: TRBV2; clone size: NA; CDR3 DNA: TGTGCCAGCAGTGAAATGGAAAACACTGAAGCTTTCTTT; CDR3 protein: CASSEMENTEAFF
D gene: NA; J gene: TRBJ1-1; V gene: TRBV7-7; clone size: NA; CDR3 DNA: TGTGCCAGCAGCCGGACGGAAAACACTGAAGCTTTCTTT; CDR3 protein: CASSRTENTEAFF
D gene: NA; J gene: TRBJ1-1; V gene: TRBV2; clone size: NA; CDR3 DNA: TGTGCCAGCATTAAAGCCAGAACTCCTAACGGGAACACTGAAGCTTTCTTT; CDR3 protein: CASIKARTPNGNTEAFF
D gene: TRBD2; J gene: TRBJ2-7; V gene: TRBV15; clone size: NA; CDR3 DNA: TGTGCCACCAGCAGAGATCGTCGGGAGGGCCTGTACGAGCAGTACTTC; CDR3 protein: CATSRDRREGLYEQYF
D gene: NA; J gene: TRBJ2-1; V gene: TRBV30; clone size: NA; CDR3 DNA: TGTGCCTGGAGTGGCCTCCATCCTGGCCATGAGCAGTTCTTC; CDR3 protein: CAWSGLHPGHEQFF
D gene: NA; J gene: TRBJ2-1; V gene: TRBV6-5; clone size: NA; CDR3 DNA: TGTGCCAGCAGCCGCCCCGGGACCTACAATGAGCAGTTCTTC; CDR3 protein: CASSRPGTYNEQFF
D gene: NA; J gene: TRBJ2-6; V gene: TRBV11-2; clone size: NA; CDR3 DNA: TGTGCCAGCAGCTTAACTGGGGCCAACGTCCTGACTTTC; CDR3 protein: CASSLTGANVLTF
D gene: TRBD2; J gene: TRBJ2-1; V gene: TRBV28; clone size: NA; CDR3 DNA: TGTGCCAGCAGTTTATCTTTGGCGGGAGACAATGAGCAGTTCTTC; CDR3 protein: CASSLSLAGDNEQFF
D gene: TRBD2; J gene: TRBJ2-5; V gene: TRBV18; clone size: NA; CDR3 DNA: TGTGCCAGCTCCTACCTCCCTTTTCGGGGGGGCGGGAGCGTCCAAGAGACCCAGTACTTC; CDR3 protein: CASSYLPFRGGGSVQETQYF
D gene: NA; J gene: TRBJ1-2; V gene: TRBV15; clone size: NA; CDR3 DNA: TGTGCCACCAGCAGTGGTAGGACTGGCTACACCTTC; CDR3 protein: CATSSGRTGYTF
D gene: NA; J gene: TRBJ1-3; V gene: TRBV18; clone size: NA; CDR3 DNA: TGTGCCAGCTCACCCACAGGGCCGGGAAACACCATATATTTT; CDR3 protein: CASSPTGPGNTIYF
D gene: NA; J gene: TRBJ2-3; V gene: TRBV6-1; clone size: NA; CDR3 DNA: TGTGCCAGCAGTGAAATCGGCCGGATAACAGATACGCAGTATTTT; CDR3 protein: CASSEIGRITDTQYF
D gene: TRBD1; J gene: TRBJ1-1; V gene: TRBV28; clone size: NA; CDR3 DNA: TGTGCCACCACCCCGACAGGGGGAAGGACTGAAGCTTTCTTT; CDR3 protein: CATTPTGGRTEAFF
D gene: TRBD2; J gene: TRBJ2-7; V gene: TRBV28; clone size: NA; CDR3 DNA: TGTGCCAGCAGTCTCCTCCTAGCGGGAGGAGTGTCCTACGAGCAGTACTTC; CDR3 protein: CASSLLLAGGVSYEQYF
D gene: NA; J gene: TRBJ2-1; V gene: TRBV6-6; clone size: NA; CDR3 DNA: TGTGCCAGCAGTTACGAGGCGTCCCGGAGCGACAATGAGCAGTTCTTC; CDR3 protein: CASSYEASRSDNEQFF
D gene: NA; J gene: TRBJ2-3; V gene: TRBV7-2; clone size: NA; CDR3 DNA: TGTGCCAGCAGTCGTGGGGCCGGACGAGATACGCAGTATTTT; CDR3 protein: CASSRGAGRDTQYF
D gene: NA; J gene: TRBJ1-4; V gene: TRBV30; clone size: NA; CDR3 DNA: TGTGCCTGGAGACCTCCCCCCGGGAAACTGTTTTTT; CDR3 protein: CAWRPPPGKLFF
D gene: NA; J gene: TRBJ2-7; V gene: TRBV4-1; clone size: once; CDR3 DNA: TGCGCCAGCAGCCAAGGACCGGGGAGGCCTGACTCCTACGAGCAGTACTTC; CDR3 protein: CASSQGPGRPDSYEQYF
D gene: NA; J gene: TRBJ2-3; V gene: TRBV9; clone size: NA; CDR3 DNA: TGTGCCAGCACCCCGATGGGTACAGATACGCAGTATTTT; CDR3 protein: CASTPMGTDTQYF
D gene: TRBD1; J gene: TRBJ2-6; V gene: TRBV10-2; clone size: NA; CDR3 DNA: TGCGCCAGCAGTGTAGGGGGCTCCGGGGCCAACGTCCTGACTTTC; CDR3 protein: CASSVGGSGANVLTF
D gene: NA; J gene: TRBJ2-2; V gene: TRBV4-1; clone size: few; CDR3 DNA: TGCGCCAGCAGCGTGCCAGGGGGGACCGGGGAGCTGTTTTTT; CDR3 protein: CASSVPGGTGELFF
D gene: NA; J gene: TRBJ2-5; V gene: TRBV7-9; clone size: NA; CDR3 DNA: TGTGCCAGCAGCTTAGCGGGACCAGGGCAGGGCTATGAGACCCAGTACTTC; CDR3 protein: CASSLAGPGQGYETQYF
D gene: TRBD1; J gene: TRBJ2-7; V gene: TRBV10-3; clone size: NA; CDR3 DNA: TGTGCCATCAGGGCCGGGACAGTAGTCGAGCAGTACTTC; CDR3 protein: CAIRAGTVVEQYF
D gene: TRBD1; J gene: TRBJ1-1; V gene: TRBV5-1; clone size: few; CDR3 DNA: TGCGCCAGCAGCCAGACAGGGGTGAACACTGAAGCTTTCTTT; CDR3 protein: CASSQTGVNTEAFF
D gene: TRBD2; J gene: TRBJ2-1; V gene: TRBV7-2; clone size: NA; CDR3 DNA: TGTGCCAGCAGCTTCCTAGCGGGAGTCTCTAATGAGCAGTTCTTC; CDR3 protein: CASSFLAGVSNEQFF
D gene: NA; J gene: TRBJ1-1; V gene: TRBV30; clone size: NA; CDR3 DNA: TGTGCCTGGAGTTATGATCCCGGGGGGAGCACTGAAGCTTTCTTT; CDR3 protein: CAWSYDPGGSTEAFF
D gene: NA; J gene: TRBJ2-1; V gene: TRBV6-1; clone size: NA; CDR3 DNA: TGTGCCAGCAGTGAAGCGAGTGGGACCTCGCAGTTCTTC; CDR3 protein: CASSEASGTSQFF
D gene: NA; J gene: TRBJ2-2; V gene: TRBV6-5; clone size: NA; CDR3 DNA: TGTGCCAGCAGTCTGCCCACCGGGGAGCTGTTTTTT; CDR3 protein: CASSLPTGELFF
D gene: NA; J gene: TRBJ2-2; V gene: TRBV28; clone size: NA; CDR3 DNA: TGTGCCAGCAGTTCCGGGACAACGAACACCGGGGAGCTGTTTTTT; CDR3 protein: CASSSGTTNTGELFF
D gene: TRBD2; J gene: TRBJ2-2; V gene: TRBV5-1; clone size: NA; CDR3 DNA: TGCGCCAGCAGCCGAGGGACTAGCGGGACCACCGGGGAGCTGTTTTTT; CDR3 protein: CASSRGTSGTTGELFF
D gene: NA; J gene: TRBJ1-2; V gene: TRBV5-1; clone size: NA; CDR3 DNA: TGCGCCAGCAGCCTTGATGGACAGACCAACTATGGCTACACCTTC; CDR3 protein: CASSLDGQTNYGYTF
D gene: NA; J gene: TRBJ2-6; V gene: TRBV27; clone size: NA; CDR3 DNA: TGTGCCAGCAAGGGGCAGGGGTGGTCTGGGGCCAACGTCCTGACTTTC; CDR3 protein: CASKGQGWSGANVLTF
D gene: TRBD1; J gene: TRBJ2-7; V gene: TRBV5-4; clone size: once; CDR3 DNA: TGTGCCAGCAGCTCCGGGACAGCCTACGAGCAGTACTTC; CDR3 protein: CASSSGTAYEQYF
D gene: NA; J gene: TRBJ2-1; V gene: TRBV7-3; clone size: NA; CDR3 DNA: TGTGCCAGCAGCTTATCCTTACCCGGGAGCTCGAATGAGCAGTTCTTC; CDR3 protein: CASSLSLPGSSNEQFF
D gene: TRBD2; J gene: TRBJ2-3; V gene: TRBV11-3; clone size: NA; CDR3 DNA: TGTGCCAGCAGCTTAGGGCGGGAGGGCCGTGCAGATACGCAGTATTTT; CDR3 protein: CASSLGREGRADTQYF
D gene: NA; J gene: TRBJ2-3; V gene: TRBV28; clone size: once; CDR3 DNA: TGTGCCAGCAGTTTAATGGGCACAGATACGCAGTATTTT; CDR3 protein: CASSLMGTDTQYF
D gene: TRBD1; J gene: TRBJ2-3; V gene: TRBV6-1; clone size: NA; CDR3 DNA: TGTGCCAGCAGTGGACAGGGTCCCGGCACAGATACGCAGTATTTT; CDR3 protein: CASSGQGPGTDTQYF
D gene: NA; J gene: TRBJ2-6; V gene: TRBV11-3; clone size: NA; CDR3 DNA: TGTGCCAGCAGCTCCTCCCCTGGGGCCAACGTCCTGACTTTC; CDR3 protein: CASSSSPGANVLTF
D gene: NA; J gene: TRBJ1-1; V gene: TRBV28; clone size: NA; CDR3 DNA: TGTGCCAGCAGTTTACCGGGACATAGAAACACTGAAGCTTTCTTT; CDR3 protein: CASSLPGHRNTEAFF
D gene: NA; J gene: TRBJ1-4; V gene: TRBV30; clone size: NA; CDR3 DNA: TGTGCCTTCTACCCAACGTTTGAGGCAGGCGAAAAACTGTTTTTT; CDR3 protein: CAFYPTFEAGEKLFF
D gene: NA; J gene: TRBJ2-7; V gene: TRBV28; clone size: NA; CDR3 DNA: TGTGCCAGCAGTCCCCCCCTAACCTACGAGCAGTACTTC; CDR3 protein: CASSPPLTYEQYF
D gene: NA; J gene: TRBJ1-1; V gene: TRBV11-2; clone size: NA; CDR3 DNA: TGTGCCAGCAGCTCAACAGTTTTCTGGGAGTCGAACACTGAAGCTTTCTTT; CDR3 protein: CASSSTVFWESNTEAFF
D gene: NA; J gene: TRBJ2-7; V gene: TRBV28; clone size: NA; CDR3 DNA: TGTGCCAGCAGTTGGGGGCCCCCCAAGGTTTACGAGCAGTACTTC; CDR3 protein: CASSWGPPKVYEQYF
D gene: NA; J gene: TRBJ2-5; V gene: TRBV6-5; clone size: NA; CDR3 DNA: TGTGCCAGCAGTTACTCGCCAGGGGTACAAGAGACCCAGTACTTC; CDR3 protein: CASSYSPGVQETQYF
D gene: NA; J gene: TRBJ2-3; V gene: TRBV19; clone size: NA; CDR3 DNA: TGTGCCAGTACCCCGCGGGCGTTCACAGATACGCAGTATTTT; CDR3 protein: CASTPRAFTDTQYF
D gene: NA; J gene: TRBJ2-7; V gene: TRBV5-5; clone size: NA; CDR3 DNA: TGTGCCAGCAGCTGGACCGGGACTTCCGAAGGGCAGTACTTC; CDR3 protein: CASSWTGTSEGQYF